The T cell receptor (beta chain) described here comes from a study of shared clonotypes between healthy human individuals. Generated by immunoSEQ multiplex PCR, the TCRdb table keeps only in-frame clones and is missing some. The table has 1.4 million or so clones, just under 99% seen once. Division of CD4+ cells produced a CD45RA+ naive subset and a CD45RA-negative memory subset. Germline CDR1 SGDLS, CDR2 YYNGEE. V gave up 4 bases and J gave up 7 bases; unmatched junction bases: 4. This CDR3 comprises 14 residues. This chain uses TRBV9 with TRBJ2-2, with 10 bases that match TRBD2. The TCR was taken from a young man in good health. Sample: naive CD4+ T cells sorted from blood. As to subset: CD45RA+ positively selected. The CDR3 sequence: CASSSSGSLGELFF. CDR3 bases: TGTGCCAGCAGCTCTAGCGGGAGTCTCGGGGAGCTGTTTTTT.